A selection of T cell receptor beta chains follows, all from one sample in a study of long-term antiretroviral therapy in people with HIV. Repertoires were generated with immunoSEQ multiplex PCR, while TCRdb's copy carries only in-frame clones and drops some. The sample consists of tens of thousands of clones, more than 75% of them appearing once. The sample was unsorted PBMCs, taken 2 years after starting antiretroviral therapy. The receptors stem from a middle-aged man with HIV. CDR3s include the opening cysteine and the closing phenylalanine or tryptophan. The D gene is left open where the match is weak. Not all rows give a size; the values are once, few, many and, for expanded clones, a class.

cdr3_length	d_call	clone_size	v_call	j_call	cdr3_aa	cdr3_nt
15	-	-	TRBV29-1	TRBJ2-3	CSVEGGSAGTDTQYF	TGCAGCGTTGAAGGGGGCAGCGCGGGCACAGATACGCAGTATTTT
13	-	-	TRBV27	TRBJ2-1	CASSSPTVNEQFF	TGTGCCAGCAGTTCTCCGACAGTAAATGAGCAGTTCTTC
12	-	-	TRBV25-1	TRBJ2-3	CASSESRDTQYF	TGTGCCAGCAGTGAATCTCGAGATACGCAGTATTTT
14	TRBD2	-	TRBV27	TRBJ2-7	CASSFREGPYEQYF	TGTGCCAGCAGCTTTAGGGAGGGCCCCTACGAGCAGTACTTC
15	TRBD1	-	TRBV19	TRBJ2-7	CASSIGTGQAYEQYF	TGTGCCAGTAGTATCGGAACGGGACAGGCCTACGAGCAGTACTTC
14	-	-	TRBV5-1	TRBJ1-1	CASSQATSNTEAFF	TGCGCCAGCAGCCAGGCGACCTCGAACACTGAAGCTTTCTTT
15	-	-	TRBV5-5	TRBJ2-7	CASSWDTGAAYEQYF	TGTGCCAGCAGCTGGGACACGGGGGCGGCCTACGAGCAGTACTTC
13	-	-	TRBV27	TRBJ2-2	CASSLTITGELFF	TGTGCCAGCAGTTTGACCATAACCGGGGAGCTGTTTTTT
14	-	-	TRBV28	TRBJ1-1	CASSLWESNTEAFF	TGTGCCAGCAGTTTATGGGAAAGCAACACTGAAGCTTTCTTT
15	-	-	TRBV28	TRBJ2-7	CASSPPGPSADEQYF	TGTGCCAGCAGTCCGCCGGGACCCTCGGCGGACGAGCAGTACTTC
15	TRBD1	-	TRBV15	TRBJ2-7	CATSRSRGQTYEQYF	TGTGCCACCAGCAGAAGCCGGGGACAGACTTACGAGCAGTACTTC
13	-	few	TRBV30	TRBJ1-5	CAWSVILNQPQHF	TGTGCCTGGAGTGTAATACTCAACCAGCCCCAGCATTTT
15	-	-	TRBV4-3	TRBJ2-7	CASSPTSTGPYEQYF	TGCGCCAGCAGCCCGACATCGACAGGACCCTACGAGCAGTACTTC
14	TRBD1	-	TRBV11-1	TRBJ2-7	CASSSGQGRTEQYF	TGTGCCAGCAGCTCCGGACAGGGGAGAACCGAGCAGTACTTC
17	-	-	TRBV5-8	TRBJ1-5	CASSKMGQTYSNQPQHF	TGTGCCAGCAGCAAAATGGGGCAAACCTATAGCAATCAGCCCCAGCATTTT
15	-	-	TRBV2	TRBJ1-5	CASLPGQYSNQPQHF	TGTGCCAGCCTTCCCGGGCAGTATAGCAATCAGCCCCAGCATTTT
14	TRBD2	-	TRBV27	TRBJ2-1	CASSMGGQYNEQFF	TGTGCCAGCAGTATGGGAGGGCAGTACAATGAGCAGTTCTTC
14	-	-	TRBV11-2	TRBJ2-1	CASSQNGVGNEQFF	TGTGCCAGCAGTCAAAATGGAGTAGGAAATGAGCAGTTCTTC
13	-	-	TRBV5-1	TRBJ1-1	CASKLFLNTEAFF	TGCGCCAGCAAACTTTTTTTGAACACTGAAGCTTTCTTT
15	TRBD1	-	TRBV27	TRBJ2-7	CASSSYTTGGSEQYF	TGTGCCAGCAGTTCCTATACCACAGGGGGCAGCGAGCAGTACTTC
14	TRBD1	-	TRBV7-2	TRBJ1-5	CASSLIQGLQPQHF	TGTGCCAGCAGCTTAATACAGGGGCTTCAGCCCCAGCATTTT
14	-	few	TRBV7-2	TRBJ1-3	CASSATPGGNTIYF	TGTGCCAGCAGCGCGACTCCCGGAGGAAACACCATATATTTT
15	-	-	TRBV13	TRBJ1-3	CASSRRQYSGNTIYF	TGTGCCAGCAGCCGTCGACAGTACTCTGGAAACACCATATATTTT
16	-	-	TRBV5-1	TRBJ1-3	CASSLGGLSSGNTIYF	TGCGCCAGCAGCTTAGGGGGTCTAAGCTCTGGAAACACCATATATTTT
13	-	-	TRBV2	TRBJ2-7	CASSEDALYEQYF	TGTGCCAGCAGTGAAGACGCGCTCTACGAGCAGTACTTC
14	TRBD2	once	TRBV7-8	TRBJ2-7	CASSKTSGSYEQYF	TGTGCCAGCAGCAAGACTAGCGGGAGCTACGAGCAGTACTTC
14	TRBD2	-	TRBV6-1	TRBJ2-2	CATRGGENTGELFF	TGTGCCACCCGCGGGGGGGAAAACACCGGGGAGCTGTTTTTT
13	-	-	TRBV5-1	TRBJ2-3	CASKEGSTDTQYF	TGCGCCAGCAAGGAGGGGAGTACAGATACGCAGTATTTT
17	TRBD2	-	TRBV28	TRBJ2-2	CASSLYGRGGTTGELFF	TGTGCCAGCAGTTTATACGGGAGGGGGGGGACGACCGGGGAACTGTTTTTT
18	TRBD2	-	TRBV7-9	TRBJ2-5	CASSFPPRLAGWEETQYF	TGTGCCAGCAGCTTCCCGCCCCGACTAGCGGGATGGGAAGAGACCCAGTACTTC
16	-	-	TRBV5-1	TRBJ1-1	CASSLDWGGLNTEAFF	TGCGCCAGCAGCTTGGATTGGGGGGGTTTAAACACTGAAGCTTTCTTT
16	TRBD1	-	TRBV19	TRBJ2-2	CASSTPGQGATGELFF	TGTGCCAGTAGTACCCCGGGACAGGGGGCGACCGGGGAGCTGTTTTTT
12	TRBD1	-	TRBV27	TRBJ2-7	CASPTGGYEQYF	TGTGCCAGCCCCACAGGGGGATACGAGCAGTACTTC
15	-	-	TRBV14	TRBJ2-5	CASSRNLWSEETQYF	TGTGCCAGCAGCCGCAATTTATGGTCAGAGGAGACCCAGTACTTC
13	-	-	TRBV2	TRBJ2-5	CASSEYPSETQYF	TGTGCCAGCAGTGAATACCCCTCAGAGACCCAGTACTTC
15	TRBD1	-	TRBV10-1	TRBJ1-1	CASSGNRGRDTEAFF	TGCGCCAGCAGTGGCAACAGGGGGCGGGACACTGAAGCTTTCTTT
15	-	-	TRBV4-3	TRBJ2-2	CASSQDRQDTGELFF	TGCGCCAGCAGCCAAGATCGGCAAGACACCGGGGAGCTGTTTTTT
16	TRBD2	-	TRBV7-2	TRBJ2-7	CASSLGLAGVSYEQYF	TGTGCCAGCAGCTTAGGTCTAGCGGGCGTCTCCTACGAGCAGTACTTC
16	-	-	TRBV11-2	TRBJ1-3	CASSPVGGAAGNTIYF	TGTGCCAGCAGTCCCGTCGGGGGGGCGGCAGGAAACACCATATATTTT
16	TRBD1	-	TRBV10-3	TRBJ2-5	CAISESGQGWRETQYF	TGTGCCATCAGTGAGTCGGGACAGGGGTGGCGAGAGACCCAGTACTTC
13	-	-	TRBV6-6	TRBJ1-1	CASSVALNTEAFF	TGTGCCAGCAGCGTAGCCCTAAACACTGAAGCTTTCTTT
15	-	-	TRBV30	TRBJ2-1	CAFSGGSYSYNEQFF	TGTGCCTTCTCGGGCGGGTCCTACTCCTACAATGAGCAGTTCTTC
16	-	-	TRBV6-6	TRBJ2-1	CASSYSSGGRYNEQFF	TGTGCCAGCAGTTACTCGAGCGGTGGGAGGTACAATGAGCAGTTCTTC
15	-	-	TRBV5-6	TRBJ1-5	CASSLMVTGNQPQHF	TGTGCCAGCAGCTTGATGGTCACAGGAAACCAGCCCCAGCATTTT
15	-	-	TRBV7-9	TRBJ2-7	CASSIGDLSSYEQYF	TGTGCCAGCAGCATAGGGGACTTAAGCTCCTACGAGCAGTACTTC
14	-	once	TRBV13	TRBJ1-2	CASSLGEANYGYTF	TGTGCCAGCAGCTTAGGCGAAGCTAACTATGGCTACACCTTC
16	TRBD1	-	TRBV9	TRBJ1-4	CASSVSSGGTSEKLFF	TGTGCCAGCAGCGTCTCTTCAGGGGGAACTAGTGAAAAACTGTTTTTT
14	-	few	TRBV6-6	TRBJ2-1	CASSYSGEASEQFF	TGTGCCAGCAGTTACTCGGGAGAGGCAAGTGAGCAGTTCTTC
15	TRBD2	-	TRBV11-2	TRBJ2-5	CASSLGAGGEETQYF	TGTGCCAGCAGCTTAGGAGCGGGGGGGGAAGAGACCCAGTACTTC
15	TRBD2	-	TRBV5-1	TRBJ2-1	CASSLGRENYNEQFF	TGCGCCAGCAGCTTGGGGCGGGAGAATTACAATGAGCAGTTCTTC
15	-	-	TRBV19	TRBJ2-7	CASRHDREGADEQYF	TGTGCCAGTAGACACGACAGGGAGGGTGCGGACGAGCAGTACTTC
15	-	-	TRBV4-3	TRBJ2-1	CASSQVWGTYNEQFF	TGCGCCAGCAGCCAAGTCTGGGGGACTTACAATGAGCAGTTCTTC
15	-	-	TRBV7-2	TRBJ2-7	CASSLGTGSSYEQYF	TGTGCCAGCAGCTTAGGTACGGGAAGCTCCTACGAGCAGTACTTC
12	-	-	TRBV11-2	TRBJ1-6	CAGSLGNSPLHF	TGTGCCGGCAGCTTAGGGAATTCACCCCTCCACTTT
16	-	-	TRBV6-6	TRBJ2-3	CASRPDPGEGTDTQYF	TGTGCCAGCAGACCCGATCCGGGGGAAGGCACAGATACGCAGTATTTT
20	TRBD2	-	TRBV12-5	TRBJ2-2	CASGLILALLAERNTGELFF	TGTGCTAGTGGCCTAATCCTCGCCCTACTAGCGGAGAGGAACACCGGGGAGCTGTTTTTT
12	-	-	TRBV6-5	TRBJ1-2	CASSYYGYGYTF	TGTGCCAGCAGTTACTATGGCTATGGCTACACCTTC
13	TRBD1	-	TRBV6-6	TRBJ1-2	CASSPTGGDGYTF	TGTGCCAGCAGCCCAACAGGGGGCGATGGCTACACCTTC
16	TRBD2	-	TRBV19	TRBJ2-3	CASSTPLRGGSDTQYF	TGTGCCAGTAGTACCCCCCTGCGGGGGGGGTCAGATACGCAGTATTTT
14	TRBD2	-	TRBV5-1	TRBJ2-7	CASSSGRAVHEQYF	TGCGCCAGTAGCAGCGGGAGGGCCGTGCACGAGCAGTACTTC